This T cell receptor beta chain was sequenced for a study of CD8 T cells in ankylosing spondylitis. Regarding the study as a whole: One TCR beta motif, made up of 7 or 8 highly homologous variants, appeared characteristic of ankylosing spondylitis blood.

In its sample, this clonotype was seen many times. Its antigen is unknown. TCRdb called the 5' RACE reads again in MiXCR, with one record for every CDR3 protein. The table includes 100,000 to 150,000 distinct CDR3 sequences, 15% to 20% detected once. With 7 bases removed from V and 11 bases from J, the gap between germline ends came to 21 bases. The CDR3 is 14 amino acids. Sample: blood, either unsorted or a sorted T cell fraction (not recorded which). The genes are TRBV12-3 or TRBV12-4 and TRBJ1-5, with D tentatively TRBD1 (5 bases). The source of this sequence is a male donor with ankylosing spondylitis. The CDR3 protein is CASTSGGAGGAQHF. CDR3 coding DNA: TGTGCCAGCACCAGCGGGGGAGCGGGCGGAGCCCAGCATTTT.